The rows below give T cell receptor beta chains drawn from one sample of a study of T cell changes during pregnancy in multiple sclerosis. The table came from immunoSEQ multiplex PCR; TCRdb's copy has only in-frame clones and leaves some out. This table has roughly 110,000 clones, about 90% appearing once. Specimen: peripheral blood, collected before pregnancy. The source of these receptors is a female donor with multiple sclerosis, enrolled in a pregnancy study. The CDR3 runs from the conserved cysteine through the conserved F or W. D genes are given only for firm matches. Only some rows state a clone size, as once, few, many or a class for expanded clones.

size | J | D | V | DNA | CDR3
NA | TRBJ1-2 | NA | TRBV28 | TGTGCCAGCAGTGACGGAGGGTGGGGCTACACCTTC | CASSDGGWGYTF
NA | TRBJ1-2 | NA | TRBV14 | TGTGCCAGCAGCCGTGAAGGGAAGGGGGGCTACACCTTC | CASSREGKGGYTF
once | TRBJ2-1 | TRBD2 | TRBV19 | TGTGCCAGTAGTATCTTCGTCAGCGGGAGCTCCTACAATGAGCAGTTCTTC | CASSIFVSGSSYNEQFF
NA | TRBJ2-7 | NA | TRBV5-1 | TGCGCCAGCAGCCTAGGGACTTTAACCTACGAGCAGTACTTC | CASSLGTLTYEQYF
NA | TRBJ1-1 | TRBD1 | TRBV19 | TGTGCCAGTAGTACCTTACAGGGGTTGGCTGAAGCTTTCTTT | CASSTLQGLAEAFF
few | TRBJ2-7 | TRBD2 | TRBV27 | TGTGCCAGCAGCCATCAGCGGGGGGCCTACGAGCAGTACTTC | CASSHQRGAYEQYF
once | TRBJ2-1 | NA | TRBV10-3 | TGTGCCATCAGTGATTCAGGGCGGGAGCAGTTCTTC | CAISDSGREQFF
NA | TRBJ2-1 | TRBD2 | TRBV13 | TGTGCCAGCAGCTTAGGGCTAGCGGTCTACAATGAGCAGTTCTTC | CASSLGLAVYNEQFF
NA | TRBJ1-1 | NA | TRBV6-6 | TGTGCCAGCAGTTACTCTCCGGGGGACACTGAAGCTTTCTTT | CASSYSPGDTEAFF
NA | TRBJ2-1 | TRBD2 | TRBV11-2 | TGTGCCAGCAGCTTAGGCACTAGCGGAAATGAGCAGTTCTTC | CASSLGTSGNEQFF
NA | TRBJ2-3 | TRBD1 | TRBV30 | TGTGCCTGGGCCGGACAGGTGCTGGATACGCAGTATTTT | CAWAGQVLDTQYF
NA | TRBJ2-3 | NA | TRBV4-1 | TGCGCCAGCAGCCAAGACCCCAGGGCCCCCACAGATACGCAGTATTTT | CASSQDPRAPTDTQYF
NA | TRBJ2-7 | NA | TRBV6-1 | TGTGCCAGCAGAACAGGGCTCCACGAGCAGTACTTC | CASRTGLHEQYF
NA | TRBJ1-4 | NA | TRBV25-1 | TGTGCCAGCAGTGAATTAGGGGTTGAAAAACTGTTTTTT | CASSELGVEKLFF
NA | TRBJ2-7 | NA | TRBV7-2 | TGTGCCAGCAGCGAACAGGGTAATGGGGGTCACGAGCAGTACTTC | CASSEQGNGGHEQYF
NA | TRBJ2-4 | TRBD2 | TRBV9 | TGTGCCAGCAGCGTAGAACCGGGGGGGATAAACATTCAGTACTTC | CASSVEPGGINIQYF
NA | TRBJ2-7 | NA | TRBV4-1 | TGCGCCAGCAGCCCCCAGGCGGGCTCCTACGAGCAGTACTTC | CASSPQAGSYEQYF
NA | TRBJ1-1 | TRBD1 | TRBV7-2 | TGTGCCAGCAGCTCGACGGGACAGGGTGAAGCTTTCTTT | CASSSTGQGEAFF
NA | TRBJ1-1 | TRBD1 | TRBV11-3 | TGTGCCAGCAGCCTGACAGGGGCGAACACTGAAGCTTTCTTT | CASSLTGANTEAFF
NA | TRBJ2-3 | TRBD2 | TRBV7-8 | TGTGCCAGCAGCTTAGGGGTAGCGGGGCTGAGCACAGATACGCAGTATTTT | CASSLGVAGLSTDTQYF
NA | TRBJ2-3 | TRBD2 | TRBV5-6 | TGTGCCAGCAGCGACAGGACTAGCGGGGGGTGGGATACGCAGTATTTT | CASSDRTSGGWDTQYF
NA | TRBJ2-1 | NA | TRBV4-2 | TGTGCCAGCAGCCAAGATCGAGCGGGTTACAATGAGCAGTTCTTC | CASSQDRAGYNEQFF
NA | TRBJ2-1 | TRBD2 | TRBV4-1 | TGCGCCAGCAGCCAAGGATTAACTAGCGGATACAATGAGCAGTTCTTC | CASSQGLTSGYNEQFF
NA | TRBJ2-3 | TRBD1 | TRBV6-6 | TGTGCCAGCTCCACTTGGCAGGGGGCATCAGATACGCAGTATTTT | CASSTWQGASDTQYF
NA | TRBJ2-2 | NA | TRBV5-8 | TGTGCCAGCAGCTTGAATGGGCACGGCACCGGGGAGCTGTTTTTT | CASSLNGHGTGELFF
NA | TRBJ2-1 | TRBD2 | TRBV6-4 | TGTGCCAGCAGTGAAGGTGGTAGCGGGGGGGCGAATGAGCAGTTCTTC | CASSEGGSGGANEQFF
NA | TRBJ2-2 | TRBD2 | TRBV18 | TGTGCCAGCTCACCACTCCCTAGCGGAGACACCGGGGAGCTGTTTTTT | CASSPLPSGDTGELFF
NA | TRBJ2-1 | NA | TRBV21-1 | TGTGCCAGCAGCATATGGGGACTAGCGGGAGGGAGCGACAATGAGCAGTTCTTC | CASSIWGLAGGSDNEQFF
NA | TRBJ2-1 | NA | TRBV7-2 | TGTGCCAGCAGCTTATACAGGGAGGGAGGTGAGCAGTTCTTC | CASSLYREGGEQFF
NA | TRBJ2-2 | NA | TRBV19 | TGTGCCAGTAGTATACCGCCACAGGGCGCGCTGTTTTTT | CASSIPPQGALFF
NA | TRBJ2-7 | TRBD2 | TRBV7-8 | TGTGCCAGCAGCTTAGACCTTGGGGGGGATAATCCCTACGAGCAGTACTTC | CASSLDLGGDNPYEQYF
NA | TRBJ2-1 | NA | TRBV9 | TGTGCCAGCAGCCCGAGACTCCTTGCCAATGAGCAGTTCTTC | CASSPRLLANEQFF
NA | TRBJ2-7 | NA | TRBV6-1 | TGTGCCTACTTAGTCGCGGGAACCTACGAGCAGTACTTC | CAYLVAGTYEQYF
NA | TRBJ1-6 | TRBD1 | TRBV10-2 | TGCGCCACTAAAGGGGGTCAAATGGACAGGGTAAATTCACCCCTCCACTTT | CATKGGQMDRVNSPLHF
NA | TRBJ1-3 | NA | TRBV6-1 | TGTGCCAGCAGTGAAGGAGGCTCTGGAAACACCATATATTTT | CASSEGGSGNTIYF
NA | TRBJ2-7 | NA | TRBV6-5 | TGTGCCAGCAGACAGACAGGCCTAGCCTACGAGCAGTACTTC | CASRQTGLAYEQYF
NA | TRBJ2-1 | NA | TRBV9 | TGTGCCAGCAGCCCCGGAGGGGTTTTGTTCTTC | CASSPGGVLFF
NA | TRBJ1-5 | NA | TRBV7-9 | TGTGCCAGCAGCAGACAGTCTAGCAATCAGCCCCAGCATTTT | CASSRQSSNQPQHF
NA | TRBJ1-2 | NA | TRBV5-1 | TGCGCCAGCAGCTTCGTGGGCAGGGGCTATGGCTACACCTTC | CASSFVGRGYGYTF
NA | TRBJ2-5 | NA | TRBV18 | TGTGCCAGCTCACCCTTCCCCAGGGGAGAGACCCAGTACTTC | CASSPFPRGETQYF
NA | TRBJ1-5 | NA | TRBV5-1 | TGCGCCAGCAGGGGGCAGCCGGATCAGCCCCAGCATTTT | CASRGQPDQPQHF
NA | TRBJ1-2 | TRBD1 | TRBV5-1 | TGCGCCAGCAGAGAGGCGCCGGGACAGAAAGTATATGGCTACACCTTC | CASREAPGQKVYGYTF
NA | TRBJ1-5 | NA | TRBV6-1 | TGTGCCAGCAGTGATTTTCGTGAGATTAATCAGCCCCAGCATTTT | CASSDFREINQPQHF
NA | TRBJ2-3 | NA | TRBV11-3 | TGTGCCAGCAGCTCCCGGACTCCATTTAGCACAGATACGCAGTATTTT | CASSSRTPFSTDTQYF
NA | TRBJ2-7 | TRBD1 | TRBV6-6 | TGTGCCAGCAGTTACCCCGACAGGGTCTACGAGCAGTACTTC | CASSYPDRVYEQYF
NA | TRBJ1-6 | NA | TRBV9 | TGTGCCAGCAGCCGAGACTCCTATAATTCACCCCTCCACTTT | CASSRDSYNSPLHF
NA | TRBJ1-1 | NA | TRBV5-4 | TGTGCCAGCAGCTTTCCACAGGCGAACACTGAAGCTTTCTTT | CASSFPQANTEAFF
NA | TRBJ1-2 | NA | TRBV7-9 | TGTGCCAGCAGCTCCATTGGGCAGGGCTACACCTTC | CASSSIGQGYTF
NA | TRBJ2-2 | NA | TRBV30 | TGTGCCTGGAGTATAGGGGACACCCTCACCGGGGAGCTGTTTTTT | CAWSIGDTLTGELFF
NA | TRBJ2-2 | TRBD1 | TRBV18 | TGTGCCAGCTCAATGACAGGGACCTACACCGGGGAGCTGTTTTTT | CASSMTGTYTGELFF
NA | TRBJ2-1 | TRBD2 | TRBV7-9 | TGTGCCAGCAGCCCAGTAGCGGGAGGACACTCCTACAATGAGCAGTTCTTC | CASSPVAGGHSYNEQFF
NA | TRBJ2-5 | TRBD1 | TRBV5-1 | TGCGCCAGCAGCTTGGGGGACAGGGGGCGGGAGACCCAGTACTTC | CASSLGDRGRETQYF
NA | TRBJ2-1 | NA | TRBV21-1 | TGTGCCAGCAGCAAAGTCCGGGACACTAACAATGAGCAGTTCTTC | CASSKVRDTNNEQFF
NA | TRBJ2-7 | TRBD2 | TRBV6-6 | TGTGCCAGCAGTTACGGGGGGGGACTTAATTACGAGCAGTACTTC | CASSYGGGLNYEQYF